This entry features one TCR beta chain sequence. Its antigen is undetermined. Specified time point: blood 4 weeks post-SBRT, at nephrectomy. The treatment denotes: 15 Gy SBRT to primary tumor, nephrectomy 4 weeks later. Nephrectomy followed 15 Gy stereotactic body radiation by 4 weeks. The data are from a study of radiation and T cells in renal cell carcinoma. Study-wide results and caveats: Top tumor clonotypes rose in blood 2 weeks post-radiation, then contracted.

CDR1 and CDR2 from the germline V gene are MNHEY and SVGAGI. The CDR3 is made up of 14 amino acids. V was pared by 2 bases and J by 7 bases, with 12 bases between. The protocol was immunoSEQ multiplex PCR, while the TCRdb copy is restricted to in-frame clones and leaves out a portion. Among some 97,000 clones listed, approximately 82% were seen once. Source: blood, taken from a patient whose treatment included radiotherapy and nephrectomy. The V gene is TRBV6-5, the J gene TRBJ2-1, with D tentatively TRBD2 (5 bases). This sequence originates from a man between 60 and 75 years old with renal cell carcinoma. The CDR3, as DNA: TGTGCCAGCAGTTACCAGCGGAGTCGGAATGAGCAGTTCTTC. Protein product: CASSYQRSRNEQFF.